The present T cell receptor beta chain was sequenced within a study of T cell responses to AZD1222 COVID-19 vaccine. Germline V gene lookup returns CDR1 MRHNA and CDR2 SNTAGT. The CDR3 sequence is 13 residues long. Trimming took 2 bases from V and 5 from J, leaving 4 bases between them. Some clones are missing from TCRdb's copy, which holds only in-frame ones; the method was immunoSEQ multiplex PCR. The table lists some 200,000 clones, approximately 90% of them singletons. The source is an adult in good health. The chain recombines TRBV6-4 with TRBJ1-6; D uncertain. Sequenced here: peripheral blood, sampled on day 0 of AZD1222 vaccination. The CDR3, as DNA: TGTGCCAGCAGTGACAGGGATAATTCACCCCTCCACTTT. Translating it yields CASSDRDNSPLHF.